These T cell receptor beta chains were read from a single sample in a study of T cells in Graves' hyperthyroidism and ophthalmopathy. Via MiXCR, TCRdb re-called the multiplex PCR reads, giving one row per CDR3 protein. The table records a few hundred thousand distinct CDR3 sequences, 15% to 20% of them present only once. Sequencing input: blood. The origin of the receptors is a woman aged 45-65 years with Graves' hyperthyroidism. The CDR3 runs from the conserved cysteine through the conserved F or W. The D gene is left open where the match is weak. Clone size appears in some rows only: once, few, many, or a class for an expanded clone.

>TRBJ2-1|-|TRBD1|TRBV10-3
TGTGCCATCAGTGAGCCGGACAGGGGCAATGAGCAGTTCTTC
CAISEPDRGNEQFF
>TRBJ1-1|many|-|TRBV5-1
TGCGCCAGCAGCTTGGGACAATCACACACTGAAGCTTTCTTT
CASSLGQSHTEAFF
>TRBJ2-1|few|TRBD2|TRBV25-1
TGTGCCAGCAGTTTGACTAGCGGGAGTTTTATGGATGAGCAGTTCTTC
CASSLTSGSFMDEQFF
>TRBJ2-1|-|-|TRBV29-1
TGCAGCGTTGAAGATTACCGGACGGAAGTGGGGAATGAGCAGTTCTTC
CSVEDYRTEVGNEQFF
>TRBJ2-2|-|TRBD2|TRBV2
TGTGCCAGCATAGGGACTAGCGGCCGCAGGGAGCTGTTTTTT
CASIGTSGRRELFF
>TRBJ2-5|few|-|TRBV19
TGTGCCAGTAGTGTCATCGGGCAAGAGACCCAGTACTTC
CASSVIGQETQYF
>TRBJ2-2|many|TRBD2|TRBV5-1
TGCGCCACAGGAGACGAGACTAGCGGGAACACCGGGGAGCTGTTTTTT
CATGDETSGNTGELFF
>TRBJ2-1|few|TRBD2|TRBV7-3
TGTGCCAGCAGCCGCACCGGGACTAGCGGGAGCCATGAGCAGTTCTTC
CASSRTGTSGSHEQFF
>TRBJ1-5|once|-|TRBV28
TGTGCCAGCAGTTTTATCGGTAGCAATCAGCCCCAGCATTTT
CASSFIGSNQPQHF
>TRBJ1-1|few|-|TRBV5-5
TGTGCCAGCAGCTTGGCAAGGACTGAAGCTTTCTTT
CASSLARTEAFF
>TRBJ2-1|few|-|TRBV20-1
TGCAGTGCTAGACAGCACAATGAGCAGTTCTTC
CSARQHNEQFF
>TRBJ2-5|many|-|TRBV6-5
TGTGCCAGCAGTTACTCATCGGGGGCCGGGGAGACCCAGTACTTC
CASSYSSGAGETQYF
>TRBJ2-1|-|-|TRBV29-1
TGCAGCGTTGCCGAGGGGCTGAGCTCCTACAATGAGCAGTTCTTC
CSVAEGLSSYNEQFF
>TRBJ1-2|many|TRBD1|TRBV6-1
TGTGCCAGCAGTGAGGGGACAGGGAACATCATCGGCTACACCTTC
CASSEGTGNIIGYTF
>TRBJ2-7|-|-|TRBV27
TGTGCCAGCAGTCCCTTGGACTCGTCCTACGAGCAGTACTTC
CASSPLDSSYEQYF
>TRBJ2-2|many|-|TRBV6-1
TGTGCCAGCAGTTGGGCAGTCACGAACACCGGGGAGCTGTTTTTT
CASSWAVTNTGELFF
>TRBJ2-1|-|-|TRBV4-1
TGCGCCAGCAGCCAAGATGGGGCGAATGAGCAGTTCTTC
CASSQDGANEQFF
>TRBJ2-2|many|TRBD1|TRBV27
TGTGCCAGCAGAACATTGACAGGGTCGGACACCGGGGAGCTGTTTTTT
CASRTLTGSDTGELFF
>TRBJ1-1|-|-|TRBV19
TGTGCCAGTAGTATCCCGGGACATGGGAACACTGAAGCTTTCTTT
CASSIPGHGNTEAFF
>TRBJ1-5|few|TRBD1|TRBV11-1
TGTGCCAGCAGAGGGGGCGGCCCCAATCAGCCCCAGCATTTT
CASRGGGPNQPQHF
>TRBJ1-6|few|-|TRBV5-1
TGCGCCAGCAGATCTGAGCCGGGAGTAGCGTCACCCCTCCACTTT
CASRSEPGVASPLHF
>TRBJ1-1|-|-|TRBV19
TGTGCCAGTAGTATTCAGGGGCAAGGCTTGGCTGAAGCTTTCTTT
CASSIQGQGLAEAFF
>TRBJ1-4|few|-|TRBV2
TGTGCCAGTGGGCCCCGGGGTTTAAGATCGGCAACTAATGAAAAACTGTTTTTT
CASGPRGLRSATNEKLFF
>TRBJ2-1|-|TRBD2|TRBV9
TGTGCCAGTAGCGGGGGGGCGTCCCCCGAGCAGTTCTTC
CASSGGASPEQFF
>TRBJ2-7|-|TRBD1|TRBV6-1
TGTGCCAGCAGTCCCGACAGGGCCGACGTCTACGAGCAGTACTTC
CASSPDRADVYEQYF
>TRBJ2-7|few|-|TRBV5-6
TGTGCCAGCAGCTTGGACGGTTGGAGGGGGACTTACGAGCAGTACTTC
CASSLDGWRGTYEQYF
>TRBJ1-5|few|-|TRBV30
TGTGCCTGGAGTGGGAGGATTCTGGATCAGCCCCAGCATTTT
CAWSGRILDQPQHF
>TRBJ1-1|few|-|TRBV4-2
TGTGCCAGCAGCCAATTTTTGGACGGACAGTTGAACACTGAAGCTTTCTTT
CASSQFLDGQLNTEAFF
>TRBJ1-1|-|-|TRBV20-1
TGCAGTGCTAGTCCATCTAACACTGAAGCTTTCTTT
CSASPSNTEAFF
>TRBJ2-5|many|-|TRBV5-6
TGTGCCAGCAGCTTGCGGGGGAGGGAGACCCAGTACTTC
CASSLRGRETQYF
>TRBJ2-3|many|-|TRBV3-1
TGTGCCAGCAGCCCCCCTCTAGGTGGCACAGATACGCAGTATTTT
CASSPPLGGTDTQYF
>TRBJ1-3|few|-|TRBV19
TGTGCCAGTAGTCCCGGAGGGTTCTCTGGAAACACCATATATTTT
CASSPGGFSGNTIYF
>TRBJ2-1|-|-|TRBV28
TGTGCCAGCAGTTTATTAGTAGGGACTGAGCAGTTCTTC
CASSLLVGTEQFF
>TRBJ2-3|many|-|TRBV12-3/TRBV12-4
TGTGCCAGCAGCACCCCAGGGGGGGTCACAGATACGCAGTATTTT
CASSTPGGVTDTQYF
>TRBJ2-7|-|-|TRBV5-5
TGTGCCAGCAGCCGAGACCGAGTCTCCTACGAGCAGTACTTC
CASSRDRVSYEQYF
>TRBJ2-1|-|-|TRBV7-9
TGTGCCAGCAGCCCGGGATCTCATCGCGAGCAGTTCTTC
CASSPGSHREQFF
>TRBJ1-5|-|TRBD1|TRBV6-6
TGTGCCAGCAGTTACGTACAGGGGGCAGGTAGCAATCAGCCCCAGCATTTT
CASSYVQGAGSNQPQHF
>TRBJ1-2|many|-|TRBV3-1
TGTGCCAGCAGCCTATTGGTGGGTTCCTATGGCTACACCTTC
CASSLLVGSYGYTF
>TRBJ2-1|-|-|TRBV18
TGTGCCAGCTCACCAGGCGCCATGGTGGGTGAGCAGTTCTTC
CASSPGAMVGEQFF
>TRBJ1-2|many|-|TRBV28
TGTGCCAGCAGTTGGAGTCCAGGGGCTAGTGGCTACACCTTC
CASSWSPGASGYTF
>TRBJ2-1|few|-|TRBV11-2
TGTGCCAGCAGCGGACGCGGGGCCTACAATGAGCAGTTCTTC
CASSGRGAYNEQFF
>TRBJ2-5|once|TRBD2|TRBV27
TGTGCCAGCAGTGCCCTAGCGGGAGAGATCGAGACCCAGTACTTC
CASSALAGEIETQYF
>TRBJ1-2|-|-|TRBV20-1
TGCAGTGCTGGGGACGGGGCGCAGGGGGGCTACACCTTC
CSAGDGAQGGYTF
>TRBJ2-7|-|-|TRBV29-1
TGCAGCGTTGAGGACTGGTCCTACGAGCAGTACTTC
CSVEDWSYEQYF
>TRBJ2-1|few|TRBD1|TRBV27
TGTGCCAGCAGTGACCCCAGGACAGGGGGTCGCAATGAGCAGTTCTTC
CASSDPRTGGRNEQFF
>TRBJ2-5|many|TRBD2|TRBV7-2
TGTGCCAGCAGCTCCGGACTAGCGGGCCGCCAAGAGACCCAGTACTTC
CASSSGLAGRQETQYF
>TRBJ2-2|many|-|TRBV11-2
TGTGCCAGCAGCTTAGCAGGAAGCGGGGAGCTGTTTTTT
CASSLAGSGELFF
>TRBJ2-3|many|-|TRBV5-1
TGCGCCAGCGGCCCCCCCATGGGCGGCACAGATACGCAGTATTTT
CASGPPMGGTDTQYF
>TRBJ2-1|few|TRBD2|TRBV14
TGTGCCAGCGAACGGACTAGCGCATACTACAATGAGCAGTTCTTC
CASERTSAYYNEQFF
>TRBJ1-1|-|-|TRBV2
TGTGCCAGCAGTGTTCGCCCCGCCACTGAAGCTTTCTTT
CASSVRPATEAFF
>TRBJ1-4|-|-|TRBV5-1
TGCGCCAGCAGCTTGGCCACAGGTCCTAATGAAAAACTGTTTTTT
CASSLATGPNEKLFF
>TRBJ2-5|many|-|TRBV29-1
TGCAGCGCCTATGGGGAAGAGACCCAGTACTTC
CSAYGEETQYF
>TRBJ2-3|-|-|TRBV14
TGTGCCAGCAGCCAATTCCCACGGGGTACAGATACGCAGTATTTT
CASSQFPRGTDTQYF
>TRBJ2-5|few|TRBD2|TRBV7-9
TGTGCCAGCAGCCTAGTTGGGGCTAGCGGGAAAACCCAGTACTTC
CASSLVGASGKTQYF
>TRBJ2-1|-|-|TRBV11-2
TGCGCCAGCAGCTTGCTGACGGGTGAGCAGTTCTTC
CASSLLTGEQFF